One and the same sample provided the 21 T cell receptor beta chains below, sequenced in a study of T cell responses to AZD1222 COVID-19 vaccine. Some clones are missing from TCRdb's copy, which holds only in-frame ones; the method was immunoSEQ multiplex PCR. Of tens of thousands of clones detected, 80% to 85% appear once; the ten largest clones hold around an eighth. Sample: peripheral blood, taken on day 0 of AZD1222 vaccination. The origin of the receptors is an adult in good health.

The chain is built from TRBV29-1 and TRBJ1-3; D is perhaps TRBD1 (5 bases). CDR1 and CDR2 from the germline V gene are SQVTM and ANQGSEA. CDR3 length: 13 amino acids. V was pared by 4 bases and J by 7 bases, with 14 bases between. Written as DNA, the CDR3 is TGCAGCGTTGTTGAGGGGTCTGTGAACACCATATATTTT. Translation gives CSVVEGSVNTIYF.

This chain joins TRBV7-9 and TRBJ2-1; no firm D call. Trimming shortened V by 1 base and J by 4 bases, and 14 bases separated the two germline ends. This CDR3 has 16 amino acids. Germline values: CDR1 SEHNR, CDR2 FQNEAQ (reference sequence). The CDR3 region is CASSLGIGNSYNEQFF. Here the CDR3 DNA reads TGTGCCAGCAGCTTAGGGATAGGGAACTCTTACAATGAGCAGTTCTTC.

The chain recombines TRBV7-8 with TRBJ1-4; D may be TRBD1 (5 bases). This CDR3 is 17 amino acids long. Germline V gives CDR1 SGHVS, CDR2 FQNEAQ. V gave up 2 bases and J gave up 0 bases, with 13 bases separating them. The CDR3 spells CASSLMGRGATNEKLFF. CDR3 coding DNA: TGTGCCAGCAGCTTAATGGGGCGGGGAGCAACTAATGAAAAACTGTTTTTT.

The V gene is TRBV6-2 or TRBV6-3, the J gene TRBJ1-2, with D perhaps TRBD1 (5 bases). The CDR3 contains 18 residues. V was pared by 4 bases and J by 0 bases, with 21 bases between. The germline V gene encodes CDR1 MNHEY and CDR2 SVGEGT. This chain's CDR3 is CASSSLSGAGAANYGYTF. In DNA, the CDR3 is TGTGCCAGCAGTTCACTTTCGGGCGCCGGGGCGGCTAACTATGGCTACACCTTC.

The chain employs TRBV4-1 and TRBJ1-1; D might be TRBD1 (5 bases). The germline gives CDR1 MGHRA, CDR2 YSYEKL. The CDR3 covers 15 residues. Between the trimmed V and J ends, which lost 4 bases and 4 bases, there was a span of 16 bases. CDR3 nucleotides: TGCGCCAGCAGCCCAGGACGGGGGGAAAGCACTGAAGCTTTCTTT. This encodes CASSPGRGESTEAFF.

V usage is TRBV11-2 and J usage is TRBJ2-7, with TRBD2 matching over 9 bases. The J segment lost 7 bases and the V segment lost 1 base, leaving 8 bases of the junction unmatched. There are 15 residues in the CDR3. Germline loops: CDR1 SGHAT, CDR2 FQNNGV. The CDR3 DNA reads as TGTGCCAGCAGCTTAGTGGCTAGCGGGGTCTTGGAGCAGTACTTC. It is translated as CASSLVASGVLEQYF.

This chain joins TRBV7-9 and TRBJ1-1; no clear D. Germline loops: CDR1 SEHNR, CDR2 FQNEAQ (reference sequence). This CDR3 is built from 16 residues. The V end was cut by 5 bases, the J end by 2 bases, with 18 bases between. The CDR3 reads CASSNTRTVINTEAFF. The CDR3 region has the DNA TGTGCCAGCAGCAATACCAGGACGGTTATTAACACTGAAGCTTTCTTT.

The J gene is TRBJ1-2, the V gene TRBV4-1, with a weak D call TRBD1 (6 bases). CDR3 length: 13 amino acids. Germline assignment: CDR1 MGHRA and CDR2 YSYEKL. Between the trimmed V and J ends, which lost 2 bases and 8 bases, there was a span of 12 bases. CDR3 sequence: CASSQPGQYGYTF. The DNA for the CDR3 is TGCGCCAGCAGCCAACCTGGACAGTACGGCTACACCTTC.

This clone appeared a few times. The gene calls are TRBV7-9 and TRBJ1-5, with D uncertain. Germline V gene data show CDR1 as SEHNR and CDR2 as FQNEAQ (reference sequence). Trimming took off 5 bases at V and 5 bases at J, with 10 bases between the two ends. This CDR3 is built from 13 residues. The DNA of the CDR3 is TGTGCCAGCAGCCCAGCTCGGGATCAGCCCCAGCATTTT. It is translated as CASSPARDQPQHF.

This chain connects TRBV2 to TRBJ1-2, with D unresolved. This CDR3 is 14 amino acids long. Per germline, CDR1 SNHLY and CDR2 FYNNEI. V lost 2 bases and J 2 bases, leaving 9 bases between the germline ends. The CDR3 coding sequence is TGTGCCAGCAGTGAATGGCAAGGAAACTATGGCTACACCTTC. This encodes CASSEWQGNYGYTF.

V usage is TRBV2 and J usage is TRBJ2-5; 8 bases map to TRBD2. Germline lookup yields CDR1 SNHLY and CDR2 FYNNEI. V lost 6 bases and J lost 5; bases outside the gene matches: 5. This CDR3 has 13 residues. The CDR3 nucleotides are TGTGCCAGCAGGGGACTAGTTGGGGAGACCCAGTACTTC. Translated: CASRGLVGETQYF.

The chain is built from TRBV12-3 or TRBV12-4 and TRBJ2-2; unclear D gene. The V end was cut by 4 bases, the J end by 4 bases, with 7 bases between. CDR3 length equals 13 residues. CDR3 sequence: CASSSQFTGELFF. The CDR3 DNA reads TGTGCCAGCAGTTCGCAGTTCACCGGGGAGCTGTTTTTT.

The V gene is TRBV28, the J gene TRBJ2-7; D perhaps matches TRBD1 (5 bases). The ends were cut back, 5 bases at V and 1 base at J, with 18 bases in the middle. The CDR3 is 16 amino acids. Germline V gene data show CDR1 as MDHEN and CDR2 as SYDVKM. The CDR3 nucleotides are TGTGCCAGCAGTCCCCCCCAGGGCAGGGTATCCTACGAGCAGTACTTC. Amino acid sequence: CASSPPQGRVSYEQYF.

The V call is TRBV10-1, the J call TRBJ1-2; TRBD1 is a possible D gene (6 bases). This CDR3 comprises 19 residues. V shed 0 bases and J shed 4 bases, with 24 bases lying between them. Germline CDR1 reads WNHNN; CDR2 reads SYGVQD (reference sequence). The CDR3 is CASSESTVGRGGRGYGYTF. The CDR3 DNA follows: TGCGCCAGCAGTGAGTCGACGGTTGGTCGAGGGGGTCGGGGCTATGGCTACACCTTC.

The gene calls are TRBV24-1 and TRBJ2-1, with no clear D. This CDR3 has 18 residues. CDR1 and CDR2 from the germline V gene are KGHDR and SFDVKD. The ends were cut back, 4 bases at V and 0 bases at J, with 18 bases in the middle. CDR3 sequence (DNA): TGTGCCACCAGTGACCTGGTGGCAGGCCTGAGCTCCTACAATGAGCAGTTCTTC. The encoded protein is CATSDLVAGLSSYNEQFF.

V usage is TRBV1 and J usage is TRBJ2-3; the table's D call of TRBD2 was not tested on the DNA. TRBV1 constitutes a pseudogene. CDR3 length: 16 amino acids. The CDR3 DNA follows: TGCACCAGCAGCCACTTGACTAGCGGGATATGGGATACGCAGTATTTT. It specifies CTSSHLTSGIWDTQYF.

J is TRBJ2-5 and V is TRBV7-2; possible D gene TRBD2, 7 bases. Germline V lookup: CDR1 SGHTA, CDR2 FQGNSA. This CDR3 contains 16 residues. V was cut by 5 bases and J by 4 bases, with 20 bases left in between. For the CDR3, the DNA is TGTGCCAGCAGCCCGGCCGCGGGGGCCCCGGGAGAGACCCAGTACTTC. This translates into CASSPAAGAPGETQYF.

This sequence joins TRBV6-5 and TRBJ2-1; 7 nucleotides align to TRBD1. The CDR3 spans 14 residues. With 4 bases clipped from V and 3 bases from J, the junction kept 3 bases outside the gene matches. Per germline, CDR1 MNHEY and CDR2 SVGAGI. The CDR3: CASSLTGNYNEQFF. DNA of the CDR3: TGTGCCAGCAGTTTGACAGGGAACTACAATGAGCAGTTCTTC.

This clone was detected many times. The rearrangement links TRBV9 to TRBJ2-2; D may correspond to TRBD1 or TRBD2 (5 bases each). Germline lookup yields CDR1 SGDLS and CDR2 YYNGEE. Trimming cost V 0 bases and J 2 bases, with 14 bases left between them. There are 17 residues in the CDR3. The CDR3 region has the DNA TGTGCCAGCAGCGTAGGGTCGGGGACGATAAACACCGGGGAGCTGTTTTTT. This gives the protein CASSVGSGTINTGELFF.

This chain links TRBV3-1 (or the pseudogene TRBV3-2) with TRBJ2-1; the D gene is possibly TRBD2 (6 bases). Looked up from germline, CDR1 is LGHDT and CDR2 is YNNKEL (reference sequence). The CDR3 covers 16 residues. V was shortened by 0 bases and J by 3 bases, with 12 bases between the two germline ends. The CDR3 here is CASSQEGGLLYNEQFF. The CDR3, as DNA: TGTGCCAGCAGCCAAGAGGGAGGACTTCTCTACAATGAGCAGTTCTTC.

The chain employs TRBV5-1 and TRBJ2-7; no definite D call. The germline gives CDR1 SGHRS, CDR2 YFSETQ. The CDR3 loop spans 15 amino acids. V lost 0 bases and J lost 6, with 16 bases in between. The CDR3 sequence is CASSLDPLSKGEQYF. CDR3 DNA sequence: TGCGCCAGCAGCTTGGACCCTCTTAGTAAGGGCGAGCAGTACTTC.